The rows below give T cell receptor beta chains drawn from one sample of a study of immune cell composition in non-small cell lung cancer. The repertoire was sequenced with immunoSEQ multiplex PCR; TCRdb's copy has only in-frame clones and lacks some. The sample carries about 3,500 clones, over 60% recorded once. Sequencing was performed on non-adjacent lung tissue. These receptors were obtained from a human donor with non-small cell lung cancer. The CDR3 runs from the conserved cysteine through the conserved F or W. Fields, in order: CDR3 length, D gene, clone size, J gene, V gene, CDR3 protein, CDR3 DNA. D genes are given only for firm matches. Not every row has a clone size; where given, it reads once, few, many or a size class.

15,TRBD1,few,TRBJ2-7,TRBV27,CASSLMPGQGLEQYF,TGTGCCAGCAGTTTAATGCCGGGACAGGGTTTGGAGCAGTACTTC
17,-,-,TRBJ2-1,TRBV4-2,CASSQAGRLSSYNEQFF,TGTGCCAGCAGCCAAGCGGGGCGCCTGAGCTCCTACAATGAGCAGTTCTTC
16,-,-,TRBJ1-1,TRBV4-1,CASSQTNMGFAGEAFF,TGCGCCAGCAGCCAAACGAATATGGGTTTTGCTGGTGAAGCTTTCTTT
18,TRBD1,few,TRBJ1-4,TRBV5-1,CASSATGRASSTNEKLFF,TGCGCCAGCAGCGCGACAGGGCGCGCTTCCTCAACTAATGAAAAACTGTTTTTT
14,TRBD1,few,TRBJ1-2,TRBV5-6,CASSVWDRNYGYTF,TGTGCCAGCAGCGTGTGGGACAGGAACTATGGCTACACCTTC
14,-,-,TRBJ1-2,TRBV19,CASSPAGTLAGYTF,TGTGCCAGTAGTCCGGCCGGGACTTTAGCCGGCTACACCTTC
13,-,once,TRBJ1-6,TRBV28,CASSWQGNSPLHF,TGTGCCAGCAGTTGGCAGGGCAATTCACCCCTCCACTTT
13,-,few,TRBJ1-1,TRBV27,CASSSDRRTEAFF,TGTGCCAGCAGTTCCGACAGGAGGACTGAAGCTTTCTTT
14,-,-,TRBJ2-7,TRBV4-1,CASSADGSSYEQYF,TGCGCCAGCAGCGCCGACGGGTCCTCCTACGAGCAGTACTTC
17,-,-,TRBJ2-7,TRBV19,CASSSRWERATSYEQYF,TGTGCCAGTAGTTCCCGTTGGGAGCGGGCCACCTCCTACGAGCAGTACTTC
15,-,large,TRBJ2-6,TRBV6-5,CASGSPVAGANVLTF,TGTGCCAGCGGGTCCCCGGTTGCTGGGGCCAACGTCCTGACTTTC
14,-,-,TRBJ2-2,TRBV6-5,CASSYSRAGGGLFF,TGTGCCAGCAGTTACTCGAGGGCCGGAGGGGGGCTGTTTTTT
16,-,-,TRBJ1-5,TRBV4-1,CASSQVDRLSYQPQHF,TGCGCCAGCAGCCAAGTGGACAGATTAAGCTATCAGCCCCAGCATTTT
13,-,-,TRBJ2-7,TRBV16,CASSEGGFYEQYF,TGTGCCAGCAGCGAAGGGGGATTCTACGAGCAGTACTTC
14,-,-,TRBJ2-2,TRBV10-1,CASSDGTPPGELFF,TGCGCCAGCAGTGATGGGACACCTCCCGGGGAGCTGTTTTTT
10,-,few,TRBJ2-5,TRBV7-9,CASSQETQYF,TGTGCCAGCAGTCAAGAGACCCAGTACTTC
15,-,-,TRBJ2-3,TRBV6-5,CASSLGGRDTDTQYF,TGTGCCAGCTCCCTCGGGGGGCGAGACACAGATACGCAGTATTTT